The clone carrying this T cell receptor (beta chain) has more than one count but fewer than ten. The antigen is not known. Healthy bone marrow donors made up the donor group. Per germline, CDR1 MNHNS and CDR2 SASEGT. V was trimmed by 10 bases and J by 5 bases, leaving 17 bases between them. This CDR3 has 14 amino acids. The data are from a study of cytomegalovirus exposure and HLA in healthy donors. In the study overall: A prior analysis found around 110 million unique TCR beta sequences from 150 million to 200 million T cells. Assignment to the Caucasian-associated ancestry cluster applied to less than 85% of the approximately 370 genotyped donors. Study results and limitations: Later analysis identified several of the most significant clusters that appeared linked to common viral pathogens.

PCR involved 60 Vbeta and 13 Jbeta primers. Profiled with immunoSEQ multiplex PCR; TCRdb holds only in-frame clones, not every one. The table includes about 160,000 clones, roughly 65% detected once. This TCR was sampled from a man younger than 35 in good health and CMV-seropositive. J is TRBJ1-4 and V is TRBV6-1, with D tentatively TRBD1 (5 bases). Sequenced material: PBMCs. CDR3 nucleotide sequence: TGTGCCACGAGAACCGGGACTTTGAATGAAAAACTGTTTTTT. Translation gives CATRTGTLNEKLFF.